Below, one TCR beta chain is given with its context. The CDR3 is 18 amino acids. The V and J ends lost 4 bases and 0 bases, in that order; junction bases with no gene match: 9. The V gene's germline CDR1 is MDHEN and CDR2 SYDVKM. These data are taken from a study of cytomegalovirus exposure and HLA in healthy donors. Amplification used 60 Vbeta primers and 13 Jbeta primers. Here immunoSEQ multiplex PCR was the method, and the copy in TCRdb shows in-frame clones only, minus some. The data contain approximately 120,000 clones, more than 70% of them singletons. The receptor's source is a man aged 25-40 years in good health and CMV-seronegative. The V and J genes are TRBV28 and TRBJ2-6, with 7 bases identical to TRBD1. The sample taken for sequencing was PBMCs. The CDR3 sequence is CASSSRTGYLSGANVLTF. Here the CDR3 DNA reads TGTGCCAGCAGTTCTCGGACAGGTTACCTCTCTGGGGCCAACGTCCTGACTTTC.